The T cell receptor beta chain under discussion was sequenced for a study of T-cell memory formation after mild COVID-19. Across the study: Clustering of TCRs was largely donor specific. Notes on the study in general: Balance between CD4 and CD8 was seen in clones contracting day 15 to 85, and a CD4+ lean was seen in later expanders. The study detected some responding clones in pre-infection memory, suggesting cross-reactive memory joined.

Germline lookup yields CDR1 MNHGY and CDR2 SVAAGI. The CDR3 is 16 amino acids. V gave up 6 bases and J gave up 0 bases, with 15 bases separating them. As for this clonotype: Its antigen is as yet unknown.

TCRdb analysed the 5' RACE reads with MiXCR anew, one entry per CDR3 protein. The table has 140,000 to 150,000 distinct CDR3 sequences, 20% to 25% seen once. The TCR sequence derives from an adult woman who had mild COVID-19 (a few samples of this study predate the infection). Cell type and time point are not known. The specimen sequenced was PBMCs or a T cell subset sorted from them (not recorded which). The chain carries TRBV6-9 and TRBJ2-1; D is possibly TRBD2 (6 bases). This CDR3 reads CASRPLAISSYNEQFF. For the CDR3, the DNA is TGTGCCAGCAGACCGCTAGCGATTAGCTCCTACAATGAGCAGTTCTTC.